This record looks at one T cell receptor beta chain sequence and its context. What it binds is unknown. Researchers grouped second doses given at about 4 or about 12 weeks into one pool. V was cut by 1 base and J by 7 bases, with 13 bases left in between. This CDR3 has 14 amino acids. Germline CDR1 is SQVTM and CDR2 is ANQGSEA. This specimen comes from a study of T cell responses to AZD1222 COVID-19 vaccine. Regarding the study as a whole: Vaccine-associated CD4 TCRs ranged over spike, dominating at 160-218 and 743-854. Seropositive AZD1222 recipients at baseline numbered only 6 or 7.

Measured with immunoSEQ multiplex PCR; TCRdb has only the in-frame clones, and not every one. The sample includes roughly 130,000 clones, roughly 92% of them seen just once. Sequences were derived from peripheral blood, sampled 28 days after the second AZD1222 dose. The rearrangement links TRBV29-1 to TRBJ1-4, with D perhaps matching TRBD1 (6 bases). The origin of this receptor is an adult who received the AZD1222 COVID-19 vaccine. The CDR3 protein is CSVEGPLGGEKLFF. For the CDR3, the DNA is TGCAGCGTTGAAGGACCTCTAGGGGGTGAAAAACTGTTTTTT.